One T cell receptor beta chain is described in this entry. Its antigen is undetermined. The source of the sample is a study of T-cell memory formation after mild COVID-19. Study results and limitations: Day 15 to 85 contracting clones showed balanced CD4/CD8; day 15 to 37 expanders favored CD4+. CD4+ contracting clones lay mainly in CM and EM, CD8+ ones in EMRA.

Libraries for TCRalpha and TCRbeta carried sample barcodes and unique molecular identifiers via 5'RACE. Each CDR3 protein is one row after TCRdb ran MiXCR on the 5' RACE reads. The sample shows approximately 490,000 distinct CDR3 sequences, over 20% of them seen only once. The CDR3 loop spans 18 amino acids. Germline CDR1 is SGHTA and CDR2 is FQGNSA. V trimming: 4 bases; J trimming: 2 bases; junction bases outside the gene matches: 10. The clonotype comes from an adult woman who had mild COVID-19 (a few samples of this study predate the infection). Cell type and time point are not known. The V gene is TRBV7-2, the J gene TRBJ2-2; 10 nucleotides agree with TRBD2. The specimen sequenced was PBMCs or a T cell subset sorted from them (not recorded which). The CDR3 bases are TGTGCCAGCAGCTCCCCACCTAGCGGGGGCCCCAACACCGGGGAGCTGTTTTTT. Translated: CASSSPPSGGPNTGELFF.